The T cell receptor (beta chain) under discussion was sequenced for a study of Tregs in tolerant kidney transplant recipients. Findings of the study overall: Validation in larger populations is needed because few patients were studied.

This clone was observed a few times. Its antigen is unknown. Profiled with immunoSEQ multiplex PCR; TCRdb holds only in-frame clones, not every one. The sample carries some 70,000 clones, around 90% recorded once. This clonotype originated in a human donor who received a combined kidney and bone marrow transplant. Sequenced material: CD4+ T cells from blood, taken before the transplant.

The CDR3 DNA reads as TGTGCCAGCAGCTTGGATGGCCCCCCCTACGAGCAGTACTTC. It is translated as CASSLDGPPYEQYF. This chain joins TRBV5-5 and TRBJ2-7; no firm D call. CDR1 is SGHKS, CDR2 YYEKEE, per germline (reference sequence). The CDR3 spans 14 residues. V was cut by 0 bases and J by 2 bases, with 9 bases left in between.